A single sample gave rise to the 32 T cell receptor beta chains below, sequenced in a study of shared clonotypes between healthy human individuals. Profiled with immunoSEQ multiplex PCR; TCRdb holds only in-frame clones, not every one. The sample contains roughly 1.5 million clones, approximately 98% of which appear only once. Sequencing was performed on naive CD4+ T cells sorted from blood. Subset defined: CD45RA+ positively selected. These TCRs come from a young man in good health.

The CDR3 loop is CASAPRDGLSNEQFF. The CDR3 DNA reads TGTGCCAGCGCGCCCCGGGACGGGCTTTCCAATGAGCAGTTCTTC. This rearrangement joins TRBV2 to TRBJ2-1; either TRBD1 or TRBD2 may fit D (5 bases each). The CDR3 is 15 amino acids. The V gene lost 8 bases and the J gene lost 6 bases, with 20 bases spanning the gap. From germline, CDR1 is SNHLY and CDR2 FYNNEI. The entire variable domain, with the rest obtained from reference TRBV2 and TRBJ2-1, is as follows: EPEVTQTPSHQVTQMGQEVILRCVPISNHLYFYWYRQILGQKVEFLVSFYNNEISEKSEIFDDQFSVERPDGSNFTLKIRSTKLEDSAMYFCASAPRDGLSNEQFFGPGTRLTVL.

The DNA of the CDR3 is TGTGCCAGCAGCATAGACGGTGGCCTAAAATCCTACGAGCAGTACTTC. Translated, it gives CASSIDGGLKSYEQYF. J is TRBJ2-7 and V is TRBV9; D ambiguous. The V and J ends lost 4 bases and 1 base respectively, with 18 bases between them. The CDR3 consists of 16 residues. Per germline, CDR1 SGDLS and CDR2 YYNGEE.

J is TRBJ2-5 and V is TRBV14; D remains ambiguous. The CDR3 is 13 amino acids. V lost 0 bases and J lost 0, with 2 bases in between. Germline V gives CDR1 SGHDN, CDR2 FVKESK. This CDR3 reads CASSQEDQETQYF. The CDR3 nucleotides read TGTGCCAGCAGCCAAGAAGACCAAGAGACCCAGTACTTC.

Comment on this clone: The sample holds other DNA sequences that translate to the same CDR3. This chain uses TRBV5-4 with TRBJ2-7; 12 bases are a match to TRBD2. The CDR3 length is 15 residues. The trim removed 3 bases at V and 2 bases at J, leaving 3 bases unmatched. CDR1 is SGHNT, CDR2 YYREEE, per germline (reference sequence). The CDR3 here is CASSSRTSGTYEQYF. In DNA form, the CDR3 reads TGTGCCAGCAGCTCCAGGACTAGCGGGACCTACGAGCAGTACTTC.

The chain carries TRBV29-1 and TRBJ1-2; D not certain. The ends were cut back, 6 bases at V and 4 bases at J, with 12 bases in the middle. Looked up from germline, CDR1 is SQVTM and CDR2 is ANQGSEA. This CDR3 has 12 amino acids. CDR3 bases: TGCAGCGTGGGTACTGAGTTCTATGGCTACACCTTC. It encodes CSVGTEFYGYTF.

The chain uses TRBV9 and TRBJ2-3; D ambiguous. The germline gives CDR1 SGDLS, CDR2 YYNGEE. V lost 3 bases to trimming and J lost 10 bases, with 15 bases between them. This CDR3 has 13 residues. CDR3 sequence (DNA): TGTGCCAGCAGCGCCGCCTCCGAGCGAGCGCAGTATTTT. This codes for CASSAASERAQYF.

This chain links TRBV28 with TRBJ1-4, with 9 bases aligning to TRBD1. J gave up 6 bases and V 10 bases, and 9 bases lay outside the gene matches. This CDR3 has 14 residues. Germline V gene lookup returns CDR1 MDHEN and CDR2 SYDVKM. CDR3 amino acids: CATLRDRGYEKLFF. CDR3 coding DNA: TGTGCCACGCTCCGCGACAGGGGGTATGAAAAACTGTTTTTT. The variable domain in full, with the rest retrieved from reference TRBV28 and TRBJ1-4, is DVKVTQSSRYLVKRTGEKVFLECVQDMDHENMFWYRQDPGLGLRLIYFSYDVKMKEKGDIPEGYSVSREKKERFSLILESASTNQTSMYLCATLRDRGYEKLFFGSGTQLSVL.

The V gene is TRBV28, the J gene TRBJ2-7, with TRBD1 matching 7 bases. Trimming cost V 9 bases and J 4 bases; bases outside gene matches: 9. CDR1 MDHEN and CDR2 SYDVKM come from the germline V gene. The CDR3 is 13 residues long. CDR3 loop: CASRQGTRYEQYF. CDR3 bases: TGTGCCAGTCGACAGGGTACTCGATACGAGCAGTACTTC.

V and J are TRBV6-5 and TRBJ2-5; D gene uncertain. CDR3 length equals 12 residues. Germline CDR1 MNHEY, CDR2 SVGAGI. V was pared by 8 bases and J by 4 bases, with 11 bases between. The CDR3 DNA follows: TGTGCCAGCGGGCTGACCCGAGAGACCCAGTACTTC. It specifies CASGLTRETQYF.

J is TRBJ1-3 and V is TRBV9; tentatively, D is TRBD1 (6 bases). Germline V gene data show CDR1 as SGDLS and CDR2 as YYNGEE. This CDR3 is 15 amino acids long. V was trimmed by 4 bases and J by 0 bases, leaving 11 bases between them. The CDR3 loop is CASSPTGSSGNTIYF. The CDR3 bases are TGTGCCAGCAGCCCAACAGGGAGCTCTGGAAACACCATATATTTT.

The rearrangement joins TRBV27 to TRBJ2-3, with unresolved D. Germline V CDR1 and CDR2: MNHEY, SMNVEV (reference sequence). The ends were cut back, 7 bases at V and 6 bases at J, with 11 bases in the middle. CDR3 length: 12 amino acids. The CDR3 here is CASTSQGDTQYF. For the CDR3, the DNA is TGTGCCAGCACTTCCCAAGGGGATACGCAGTATTTT.

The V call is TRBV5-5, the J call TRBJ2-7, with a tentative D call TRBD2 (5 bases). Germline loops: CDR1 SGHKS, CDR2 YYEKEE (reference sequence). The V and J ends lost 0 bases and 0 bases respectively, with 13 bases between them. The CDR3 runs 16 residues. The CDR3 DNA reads TGTGCCAGCAGCTTGGGGCCGGCTAGCCGCTCCTACGAGCAGTACTTC. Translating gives CASSLGPASRSYEQYF. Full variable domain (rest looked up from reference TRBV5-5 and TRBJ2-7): DAGVTQSPTHLIKTRGQQVTLRCSPISGHKSVSWYQQVLGQGPQFIFQYYEKEERGRGNFPDRFSARQFPNYSSELNVNALLLGDSALYLCASSLGPASRSYEQYFGPGTRLTVT.

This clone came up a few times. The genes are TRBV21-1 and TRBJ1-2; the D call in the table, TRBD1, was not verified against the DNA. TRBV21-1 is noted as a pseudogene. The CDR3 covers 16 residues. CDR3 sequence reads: CASSSGTGREYYGYTF. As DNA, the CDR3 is TGTGCCAGCAGCTCCGGGACAGGACGGGAGTACTATGGCTACACCTTC.

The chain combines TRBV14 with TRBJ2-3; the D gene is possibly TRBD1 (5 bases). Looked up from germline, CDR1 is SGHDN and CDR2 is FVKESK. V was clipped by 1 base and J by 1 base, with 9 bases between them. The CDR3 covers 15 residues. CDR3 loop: CASSQVVGGTDTQYF. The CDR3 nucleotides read TGTGCCAGCAGCCAAGTCGTAGGGGGCACAGATACGCAGTATTTT.

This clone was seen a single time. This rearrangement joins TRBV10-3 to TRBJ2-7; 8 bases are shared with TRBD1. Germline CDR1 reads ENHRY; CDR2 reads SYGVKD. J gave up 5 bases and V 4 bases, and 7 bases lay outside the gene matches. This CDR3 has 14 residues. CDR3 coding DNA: TGTGCCATCAGTGTGCGGACAGGGCGCGACGAGCAGTACTTC. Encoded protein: CAISVRTGRDEQYF.

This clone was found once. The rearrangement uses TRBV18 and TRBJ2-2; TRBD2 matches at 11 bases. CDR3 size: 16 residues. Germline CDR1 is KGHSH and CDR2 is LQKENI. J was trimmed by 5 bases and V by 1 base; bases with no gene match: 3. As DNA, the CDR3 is TGTGCCAGCTCACCACTAGCGGGAGGGCCGACCGGGGAGCTGTTTTTT. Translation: CASSPLAGGPTGELFF.

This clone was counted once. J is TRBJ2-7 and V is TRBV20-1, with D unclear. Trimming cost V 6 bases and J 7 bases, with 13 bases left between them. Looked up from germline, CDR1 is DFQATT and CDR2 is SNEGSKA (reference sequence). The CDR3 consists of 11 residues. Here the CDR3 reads CSAAETAEQYF. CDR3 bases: TGCAGTGCGGCCGAGACGGCGGAGCAGTACTTC.

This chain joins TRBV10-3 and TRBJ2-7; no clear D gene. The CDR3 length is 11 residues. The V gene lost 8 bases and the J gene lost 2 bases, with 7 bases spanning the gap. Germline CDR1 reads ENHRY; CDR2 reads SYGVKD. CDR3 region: CAIGNPYEQYF. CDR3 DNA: TGTGCCATCGGGAATCCCTACGAGCAGTACTTC.

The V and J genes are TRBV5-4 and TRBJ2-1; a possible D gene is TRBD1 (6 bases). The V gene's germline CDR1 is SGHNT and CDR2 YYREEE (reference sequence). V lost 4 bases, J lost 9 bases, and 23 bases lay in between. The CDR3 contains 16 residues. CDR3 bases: TGTGCCAGCAGCGGGATACAGGGACCCTTAATGGGTGAGCAGTTCTTC. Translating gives CASSGIQGPLMGEQFF.

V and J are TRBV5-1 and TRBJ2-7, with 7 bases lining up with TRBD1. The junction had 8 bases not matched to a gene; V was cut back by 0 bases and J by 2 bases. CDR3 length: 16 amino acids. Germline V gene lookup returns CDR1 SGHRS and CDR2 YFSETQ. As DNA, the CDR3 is TGCGCCAGCAGCTTGGACCCGGGACAGTCGCCCTACGAGCAGTACTTC. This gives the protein CASSLDPGQSPYEQYF.

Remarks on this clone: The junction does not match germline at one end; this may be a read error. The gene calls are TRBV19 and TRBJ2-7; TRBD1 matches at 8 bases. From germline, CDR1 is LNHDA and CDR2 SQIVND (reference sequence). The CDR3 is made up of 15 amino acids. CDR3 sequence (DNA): TGTGCCAGCAGTAAGGGGACAGGTCTTATAGTCGAGCAGTACTTC. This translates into CASSKGTGLIVEQYF.

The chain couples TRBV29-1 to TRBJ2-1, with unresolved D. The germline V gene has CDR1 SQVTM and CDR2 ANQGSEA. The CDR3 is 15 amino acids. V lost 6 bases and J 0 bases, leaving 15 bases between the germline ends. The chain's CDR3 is CSVMFMVSSYNEQFF. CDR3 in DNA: TGCAGCGTAATGTTTATGGTTAGCTCCTACAATGAGCAGTTCTTC.

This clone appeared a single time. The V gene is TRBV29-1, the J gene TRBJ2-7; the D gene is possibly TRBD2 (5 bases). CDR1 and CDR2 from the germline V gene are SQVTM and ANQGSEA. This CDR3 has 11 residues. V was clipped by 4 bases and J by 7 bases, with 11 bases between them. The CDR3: CSVVSPGEQYF. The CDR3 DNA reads TGCAGCGTTGTGTCTCCGGGGGAGCAGTACTTC.

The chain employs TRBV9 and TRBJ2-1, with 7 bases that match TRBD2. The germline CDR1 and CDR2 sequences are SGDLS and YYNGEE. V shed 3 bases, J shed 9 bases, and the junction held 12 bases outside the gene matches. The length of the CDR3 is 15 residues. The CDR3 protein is CASSASGGSGSEQFF. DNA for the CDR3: TGTGCCAGCAGCGCCTCGGGCGGGAGTGGTAGTGAGCAGTTCTTC.

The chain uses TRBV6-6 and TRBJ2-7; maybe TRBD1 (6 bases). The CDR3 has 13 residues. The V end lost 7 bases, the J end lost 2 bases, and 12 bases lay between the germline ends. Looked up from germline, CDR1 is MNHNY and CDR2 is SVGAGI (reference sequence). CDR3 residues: CASTQDSPYEQYF. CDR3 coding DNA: TGTGCCAGCACCCAGGACAGTCCCTACGAGCAGTACTTC.

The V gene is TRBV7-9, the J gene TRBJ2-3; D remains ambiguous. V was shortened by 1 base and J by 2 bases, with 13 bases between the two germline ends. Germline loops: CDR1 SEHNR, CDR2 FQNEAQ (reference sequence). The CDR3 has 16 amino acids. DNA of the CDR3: TGTGCCAGCAGCTTAGGCATTGATAGGACCACAGATACGCAGTATTTT. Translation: CASSLGIDRTTDTQYF.

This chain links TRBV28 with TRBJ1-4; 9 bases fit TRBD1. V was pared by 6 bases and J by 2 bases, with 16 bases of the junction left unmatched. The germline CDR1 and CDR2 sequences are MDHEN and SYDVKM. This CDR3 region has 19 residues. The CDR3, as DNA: TGTGCCAGCAGCCTGACGCCGGGACAGGGCGTTTTTACTAATGAAAAACTGTTTTTT. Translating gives CASSLTPGQGVFTNEKLFF. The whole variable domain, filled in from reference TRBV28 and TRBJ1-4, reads DVKVTQSSRYLVKRTGEKVFLECVQDMDHENMFWYRQDPGLGLRLIYFSYDVKMKEKGDIPEGYSVSREKKERFSLILESASTNQTSMYLCASSLTPGQGVFTNEKLFFGSGTQLSVL.

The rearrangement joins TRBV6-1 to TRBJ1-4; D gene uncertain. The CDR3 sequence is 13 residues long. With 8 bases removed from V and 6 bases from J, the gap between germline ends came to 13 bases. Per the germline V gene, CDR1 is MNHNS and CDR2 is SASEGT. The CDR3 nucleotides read TGTGCCAGCTCGGGAGGTTGGGATGAAAAACTGTTTTTT. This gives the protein CASSGGWDEKLFF.

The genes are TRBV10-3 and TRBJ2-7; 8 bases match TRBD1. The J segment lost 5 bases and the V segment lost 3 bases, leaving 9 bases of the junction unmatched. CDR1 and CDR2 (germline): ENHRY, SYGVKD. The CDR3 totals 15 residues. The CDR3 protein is CAISDPGQGNNEQYF. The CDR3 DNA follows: TGTGCCATCAGTGACCCCGGACAGGGAAACAACGAGCAGTACTTC.

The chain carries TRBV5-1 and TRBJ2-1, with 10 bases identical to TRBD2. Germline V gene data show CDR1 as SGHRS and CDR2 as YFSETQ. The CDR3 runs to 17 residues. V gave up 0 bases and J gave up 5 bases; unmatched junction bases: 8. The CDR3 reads CASSLAVKLAGNNEQFF. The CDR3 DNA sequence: TGCGCCAGCAGCTTGGCTGTCAAACTAGCGGGAAACAATGAGCAGTTCTTC.

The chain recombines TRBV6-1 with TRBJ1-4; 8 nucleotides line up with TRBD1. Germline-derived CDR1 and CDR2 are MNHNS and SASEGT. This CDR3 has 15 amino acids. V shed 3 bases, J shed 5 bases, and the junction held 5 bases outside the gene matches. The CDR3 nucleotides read TGTGCCAGCAGTGATATCGGGACAGGCAATGAAAAACTGTTTTTT. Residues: CASSDIGTGNEKLFF.

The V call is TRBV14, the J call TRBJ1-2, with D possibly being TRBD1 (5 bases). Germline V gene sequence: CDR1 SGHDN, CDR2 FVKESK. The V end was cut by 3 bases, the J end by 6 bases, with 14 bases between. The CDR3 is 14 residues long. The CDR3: CASSQTGTGHGYTF. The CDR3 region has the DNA TGTGCCAGCAGCCAGACCGGGACGGGCCATGGCTACACCTTC.